This TCR beta chain was documented in a study of cytomegalovirus exposure and HLA in healthy donors. In the PCR, 60 Vbeta and 13 Jbeta primers were used. TCRdb keeps only in-frame clones here, not all; method: immunoSEQ multiplex PCR. The sample totals approximately 110,000 clones; its top ten clones hold about 2.2%. The germline gives CDR1 MNHEY, CDR2 SMNVEV (reference sequence). V lost 5 bases and J lost 3, with 19 bases in between. The CDR3 runs to 16 residues. The TCR sequence derives from a man aged 35-49 years in good health and CMV-seronegative. The chain recombines TRBV27 with TRBJ1-1, with D possibly matching TRBD1 (5 bases). Sequences were obtained from PBMCs. CDR3 bases: TGTGCCAGCAGTACGTGGCTCGGGGGTGGGGACACTGAAGCTTTCTTT. As protein: CASSTWLGGGDTEAFF.